The 18 T cell receptor beta chains listed next were all sequenced from one sample in a study of cytomegalovirus exposure and HLA in healthy donors. Amplification used 60 Vbeta primers and 13 Jbeta primers. Some clones are missing from TCRdb's copy, which holds only in-frame ones; the method was immunoSEQ multiplex PCR. The data contain tens of thousands of clones, approximately 84% of them singletons. Sequencing used PBMCs. The source of these receptors is a girl aged 2 to 10 in good health and CMV-seropositive.

This chain's CDR3 is CASSLGTGGFGRSKGTDTQYF. The CDR3 nucleotides read TGTGCCAGCAGTTTAGGGACAGGGGGCTTCGGGCGGTCGAAGGGCACAGATACGCAGTATTTT. This chain connects TRBV28 to TRBJ2-3; 12 bases are shared with TRBD1. The CDR3 sequence is 21 residues long. V shed 2 bases and J 1 base; nucleotides not matched to a gene: 16. Germline values: CDR1 MDHEN, CDR2 SYDVKM.

The V gene is TRBV27, the J gene TRBJ2-7; possibly TRBD1 for D (6 bases). CDR1 MNHEY and CDR2 SMNVEV come from the germline V gene (reference sequence). V was pared by 8 bases and J by 2 bases, with 10 bases between. The CDR3 runs 12 residues. The CDR3 sequence: CASDEGAYEQYF. The DNA of the CDR3 is TGTGCCAGCGACGAGGGGGCCTACGAGCAGTACTTC.

The V and J genes are TRBV29-1 and TRBJ2-1; 14 bases match TRBD2. Germline CDR1 and CDR2: SQVTM and ANQGSEA. This CDR3 contains 13 residues. J lost 10 bases, V lost 5 bases, and 4 bases had no gene match. The CDR3 loop is CSVKGLAGEEQFF. In nucleotides, the CDR3 is TGCAGCGTTAAGGGACTAGCGGGAGAGGAGCAGTTCTTC.

The rearrangement joins TRBV5-4 to TRBJ2-7; perhaps TRBD2 as D (6 bases). Trimming removed 0 bases at V and 6 bases at J, with 19 bases between. The CDR3 contains 16 residues. Germline V gives CDR1 SGHNT, CDR2 YYREEE (reference sequence). The CDR3 coding sequence is TGTGCCAGCAGCTTGGGGGGGGTTCAGGCCCCTCTCGAGCAGTACTTC. The encoded protein is CASSLGGVQAPLEQYF.

The chain has TRBV16 and TRBJ2-7; 9 nucleotides match TRBD1. CDR1 and CDR2 (germline): KGHSY, FQNENV. This CDR3 contains 16 residues. V dropped 2 bases and J dropped 4; count of bases not matched to a gene: 9. CDR3 protein: CASSQNGQGMGYEQYF. CDR3 bases: TGTGCCAGCAGCCAAAATGGACAGGGGATGGGGTACGAGCAGTACTTC.

V is TRBV4-2 and J is TRBJ2-7; 9 nucleotides align to TRBD1. J was trimmed by 4 bases and V by 0 bases; bases with no gene match: 7. CDR1 LGHNA and CDR2 YNFKEQ come from the germline V gene. This CDR3 has 16 amino acids. The CDR3 region is CASSQEGAQGAYEQYF. In nucleotides, the CDR3 is TGTGCCAGCAGCCAAGAAGGCGCACAGGGGGCGTACGAGCAGTACTTC.

The chain has TRBV12-5 and TRBJ1-1; D is perhaps TRBD1 (5 bases). Deletions cut 3 bases from V and 5 bases from J, with 13 bases between. The CDR3 extends over 14 amino acids. The germline CDR1 and CDR2 sequences are LGHNT and FRNRAP. The CDR3 is CASGLGGARTEAFF. The DNA for the CDR3 is TGTGCTAGTGGTTTAGGAGGGGCTCGAACTGAAGCTTTCTTT.

This clone was counted a single time. This chain uses TRBV4-1 with TRBJ2-1; a weak D match, TRBD2 (5 bases). CDR3 length equals 14 residues. V lost 2 bases and J 10 bases, leaving 15 bases between the germline ends. Germline lookup yields CDR1 MGHRA and CDR2 YSYEKL. CDR3 sequence reads: CASSQKTKFVEQFF. DNA for the CDR3: TGCGCCAGCAGCCAAAAGACTAAGTTTGTAGAGCAGTTCTTC.

Points on this clone: Relative to the germline gene, one junction end is altered; a read error may explain this. The J gene is TRBJ1-1, the V gene TRBV7-9; tentatively, D is TRBD1 (6 bases). The CDR3 spans 14 residues. CDR1 and CDR2 (germline): SEHNR, FQNEAQ (reference sequence). The CDR3 DNA follows: TGTTCCAGCAGCTTGGGCTCGACAGGAAAGGAAGCTTTCTTT. The encoded protein is CSSSLGSTGKEAFF.

This clone was observed a single time. This chain links TRBV10-2 with TRBJ1-2; 8 bases align to TRBD1. Trimming cost V 7 bases and J 5 bases; bases outside gene matches: 9. The CDR3 extends over 14 amino acids. Germline CDR1 is WSHSY and CDR2 is SAAADI. In DNA form, the CDR3 reads TGCGCCAGCACTCGACAGGGGAACTCGTATGGCTACACCTTC. It is translated as CASTRQGNSYGYTF.

A few counts support this clone. This chain joins TRBV4-2 and TRBJ1-5; 9 bases line up with TRBD1. This CDR3 contains 14 residues. Germline lookup yields CDR1 LGHNA and CDR2 YNFKEQ. After removal of 1 base from V and 13 bases from J, the junction contained 8 bases not matched to a gene. In nucleotides, the CDR3 is TGTGCCAGCAGCCAAGGGGTGACAGGGGGGGGTCAGCATTTT. This sequence encodes CASSQGVTGGGQHF.

The rearrangement uses TRBV7-6 and TRBJ2-1, with D perhaps TRBD1 (6 bases). The CDR3 extends over 16 amino acids. V gave up 1 base and J gave up 4 bases, with 14 bases separating them. The germline gives CDR1 SGHVS, CDR2 FNYEAQ. CDR3 sequence (DNA): TGTGCCAGCAGCTTAGAAGGTGGGACAACTTACAATGAGCAGTTCTTC. Translating it yields CASSLEGGTTYNEQFF. The complete variable domain, with remaining parts taken from reference TRBV7-6 and TRBJ2-1, reads GAGVSQSPRYKVTKRGQDVALRCDPISGHVSLYWYRQALGQGPEFLTYFNYEAQQDKSGLPNDRFSAERPEGSISTLTIQRTEQRDSAMYRCASSLEGGTTYNEQFFGPGTRLTVL.

The sample holds a few counts of this clone. Here the CDR3 DNA reads TGTGCCAGCAGCGTCGGTACCTATGGCTACACCTTC. This sequence encodes CASSVGTYGYTF. The V and J genes are TRBV28 and TRBJ1-2; D is ambiguous. Germline V gives CDR1 MDHEN, CDR2 SYDVKM. The V end lost 6 bases, the J end lost 4 bases, and 9 bases lay between the germline ends. This CDR3 contains 12 residues.

The chain recombines TRBV7-9 with TRBJ1-2; TRBD1 aligns across 9 bases. This CDR3 has 15 amino acids. Germline CDR1 SEHNR, CDR2 FQNEAQ (reference sequence). The ends lost 3 bases at V and 4 bases at J; junction bases unmatched: 6. As DNA, the CDR3 is TGTGCCAGCAGCTTGGGACAGGGCGTCATCTATGGCTACACCTTC. Translating it yields CASSLGQGVIYGYTF.

The V gene is TRBV30, the J gene TRBJ2-3, with TRBD2 matching 10 bases. V was clipped by 2 bases and J by 2 bases; unmatched bases: 7. This CDR3 contains 16 residues. The germline gives CDR1 GTSNPN, CDR2 SVGIG (reference sequence). DNA for the CDR3: TGTGCCTGGAGTACCCAACTAGCGGGATACACAGATACGCAGTATTTT. This encodes CAWSTQLAGYTDTQYF.

The chain uses TRBV7-8 and TRBJ2-1; 11 nucleotides align to TRBD1. This CDR3 has 15 amino acids. CDR1 is SGHVS and CDR2 is FQNEAQ in the germline V gene. V trimming: 4 bases; J trimming: 9 bases; junction bases outside the gene matches: 8. The CDR3, as DNA: TGTGCCAGCAGCTGGGACAGGGGGACTATAGGTGAGCAGTTCTTC. Its protein product is CASSWDRGTIGEQFF.

This chain links TRBV6-5 with TRBJ2-7; TRBD1 is a possible D gene (5 bases). CDR1 and CDR2 from the germline V gene are MNHEY and SVGAGI. The CDR3 spans 12 residues. V lost 8 bases and J lost 1, with 9 bases in between. The CDR3 here is CASQTGSYEQYF. In DNA form, the CDR3 reads TGTGCCAGCCAAACAGGATCCTACGAGCAGTACTTC.

The rearrangement uses TRBV29-1 and TRBJ1-1, with a weak D call TRBD1 (6 bases). The CDR3 runs 15 residues. CDR1 SQVTM and CDR2 ANQGSEA come from the germline V gene. The V and J ends lost 1 base and 4 bases respectively, with 16 bases between them. The CDR3 here is CSVEVAPGAGTEAFF. The CDR3 nucleotides are TGCAGCGTTGAAGTAGCCCCAGGGGCCGGCACTGAAGCTTTCTTT.